This TCR beta chain was sequenced in a study of early T cells in non-severe SARS-CoV-2 infection. Individual cDNA molecules were tagged with unique molecular identifiers. Using its own MiXCR run on the 5' RACE reads, TCRdb lists one record per CDR3 protein. The sample yields tens of thousands of distinct CDR3 sequences, around 14% seen once. This CDR3 has 15 amino acids. V was cut by 0 bases and J by 1 base, with 11 bases left in between. Germline V gene data show CDR1 as SGHRS and CDR2 as YFSETQ. The TCR comes from an adult who was a healthcare worker with PCR-confirmed SARS-CoV-2 infection or an uninfected control (not recorded which). The sequenced sample consisted of whole blood. The V gene is TRBV5-1, the J gene TRBJ2-7; D may be TRBD2 (7 bases). CDR3 nucleotide sequence: TGCGCCAGCAGCTTGGCGCGGGGGCTATCCTACGAGCAGTACTTC. The encoded protein is CASSLARGLSYEQYF.